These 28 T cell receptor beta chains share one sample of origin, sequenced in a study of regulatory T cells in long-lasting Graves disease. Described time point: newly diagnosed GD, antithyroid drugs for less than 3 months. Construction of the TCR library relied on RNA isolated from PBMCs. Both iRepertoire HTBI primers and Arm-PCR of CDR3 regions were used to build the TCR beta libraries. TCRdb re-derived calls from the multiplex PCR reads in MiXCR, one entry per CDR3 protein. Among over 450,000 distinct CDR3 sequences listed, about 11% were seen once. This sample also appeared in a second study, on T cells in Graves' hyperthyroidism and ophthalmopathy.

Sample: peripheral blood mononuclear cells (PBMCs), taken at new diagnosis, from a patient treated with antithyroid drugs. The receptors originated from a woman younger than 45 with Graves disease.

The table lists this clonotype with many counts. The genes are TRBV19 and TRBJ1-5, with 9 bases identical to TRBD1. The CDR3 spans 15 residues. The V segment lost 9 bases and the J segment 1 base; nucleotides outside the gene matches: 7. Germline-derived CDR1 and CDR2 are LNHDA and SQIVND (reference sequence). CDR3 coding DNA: TGTGCCAGCAGTTCAGACAGGGGGAGCAATCAGCCCCAGCATTTT. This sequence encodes CASSSDRGSNQPQHF.

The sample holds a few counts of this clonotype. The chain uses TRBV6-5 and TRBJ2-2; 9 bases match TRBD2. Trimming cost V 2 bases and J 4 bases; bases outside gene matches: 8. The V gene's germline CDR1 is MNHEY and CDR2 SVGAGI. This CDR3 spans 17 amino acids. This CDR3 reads CASSYRGGRAGTGELFF. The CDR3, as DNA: TGTGCCAGCAGTTACCGTGGCGGGAGGGCGGGCACCGGGGAGCTGTTTTTT.

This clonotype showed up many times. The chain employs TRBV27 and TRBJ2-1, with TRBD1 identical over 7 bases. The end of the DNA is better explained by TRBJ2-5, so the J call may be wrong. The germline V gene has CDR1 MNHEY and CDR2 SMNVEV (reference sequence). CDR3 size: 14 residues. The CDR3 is CASSLDRRQETQYF. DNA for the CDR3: TGTGCCAGCAGTTTGGACAGGCGCCAAGAGACCCAGTACTTC.

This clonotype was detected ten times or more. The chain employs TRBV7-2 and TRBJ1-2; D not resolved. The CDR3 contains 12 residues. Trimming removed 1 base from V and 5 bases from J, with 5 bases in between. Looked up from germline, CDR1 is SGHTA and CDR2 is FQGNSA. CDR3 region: CASSLVGYGYTF. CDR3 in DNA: TGTGCCAGCAGCTTAGTCGGGTATGGCTACACCTTC.

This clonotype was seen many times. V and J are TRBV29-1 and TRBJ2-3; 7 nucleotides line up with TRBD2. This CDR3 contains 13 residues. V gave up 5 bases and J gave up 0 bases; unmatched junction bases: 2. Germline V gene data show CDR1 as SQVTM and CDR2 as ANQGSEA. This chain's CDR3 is CSVHSGSTDTQYF. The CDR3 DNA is TGCAGCGTTCATAGCGGGAGCACAGATACGCAGTATTTT.

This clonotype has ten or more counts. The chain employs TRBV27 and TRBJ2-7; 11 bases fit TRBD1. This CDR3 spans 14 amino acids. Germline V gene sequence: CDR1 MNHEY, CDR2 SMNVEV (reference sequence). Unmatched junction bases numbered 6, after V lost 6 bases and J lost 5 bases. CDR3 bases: TGTGCCAGCAGACCTTGGACAGGGGGCGACGAGCAGTACTTC. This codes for CASRPWTGGDEQYF.

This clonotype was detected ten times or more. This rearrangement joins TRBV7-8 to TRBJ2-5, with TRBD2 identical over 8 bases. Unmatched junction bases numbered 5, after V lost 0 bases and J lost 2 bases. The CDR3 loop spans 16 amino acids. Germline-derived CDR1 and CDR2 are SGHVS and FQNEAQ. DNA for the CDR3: TGTGCCAGCAGCTTAGCCCGACTAGCGAGACAAGAGACCCAGTACTTC. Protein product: CASSLARLARQETQYF.

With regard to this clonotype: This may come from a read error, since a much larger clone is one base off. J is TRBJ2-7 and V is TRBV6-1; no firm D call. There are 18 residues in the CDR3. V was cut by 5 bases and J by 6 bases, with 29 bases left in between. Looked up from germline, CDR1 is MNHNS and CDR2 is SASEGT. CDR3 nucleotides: TGTGCCAGCAGTCGAAACACGCCATCCCGGGCAGTAGTCTGCGAGCAGTACTTC. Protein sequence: CASSRNTPSRAVVCEQYF.

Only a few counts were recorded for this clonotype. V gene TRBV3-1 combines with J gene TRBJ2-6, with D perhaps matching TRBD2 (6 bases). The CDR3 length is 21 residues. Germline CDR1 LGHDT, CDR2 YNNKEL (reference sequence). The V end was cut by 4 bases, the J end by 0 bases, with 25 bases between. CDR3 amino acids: CASSPDLPGLLKSSGANVLTF. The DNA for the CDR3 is TGTGCCAGCAGCCCCGACCTTCCGGGACTCCTGAAGAGCTCTGGGGCCAACGTCCTGACTTTC.

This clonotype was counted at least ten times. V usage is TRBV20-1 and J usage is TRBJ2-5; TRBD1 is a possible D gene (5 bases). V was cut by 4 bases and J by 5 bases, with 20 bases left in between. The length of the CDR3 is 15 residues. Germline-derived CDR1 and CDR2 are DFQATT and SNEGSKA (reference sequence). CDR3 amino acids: CSATRHDQGQETQYF. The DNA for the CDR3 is TGCAGTGCTACCCGACACGATCAGGGCCAGGAGACCCAGTACTTC.

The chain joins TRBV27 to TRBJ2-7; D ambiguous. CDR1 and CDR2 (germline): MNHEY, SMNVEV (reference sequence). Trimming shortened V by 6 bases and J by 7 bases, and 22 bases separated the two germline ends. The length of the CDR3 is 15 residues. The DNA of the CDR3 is TGTGCCAGCAGCCCCCGGAGCCAATCGATCGATGAGCAGTACTTC. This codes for CASSPRSQSIDEQYF.

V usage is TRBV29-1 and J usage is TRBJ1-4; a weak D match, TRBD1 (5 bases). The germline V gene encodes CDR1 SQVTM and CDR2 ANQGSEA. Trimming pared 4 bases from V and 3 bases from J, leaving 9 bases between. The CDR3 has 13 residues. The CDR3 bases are TGCAGCGTTGGGGGGATGGCTAATGAAAAACTGTTTTTT. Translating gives CSVGGMANEKLFF.

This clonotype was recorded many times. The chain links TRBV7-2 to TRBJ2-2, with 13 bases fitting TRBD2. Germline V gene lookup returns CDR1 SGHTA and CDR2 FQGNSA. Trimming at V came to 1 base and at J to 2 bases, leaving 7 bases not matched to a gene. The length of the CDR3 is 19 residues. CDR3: CASSLVAGTSGVNTGELFF. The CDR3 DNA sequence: TGTGCCAGCAGCTTAGTAGCGGGGACTAGCGGGGTTAACACCGGGGAGCTGTTTTTT.

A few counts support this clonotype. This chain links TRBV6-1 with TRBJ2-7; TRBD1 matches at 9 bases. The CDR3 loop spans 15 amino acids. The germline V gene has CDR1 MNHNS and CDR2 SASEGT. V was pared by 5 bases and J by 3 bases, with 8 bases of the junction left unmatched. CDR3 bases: TGTGCCAGCAGTCCGGGACAGGGAATTGTCTACGAGCAGTACTTC. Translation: CASSPGQGIVYEQYF.

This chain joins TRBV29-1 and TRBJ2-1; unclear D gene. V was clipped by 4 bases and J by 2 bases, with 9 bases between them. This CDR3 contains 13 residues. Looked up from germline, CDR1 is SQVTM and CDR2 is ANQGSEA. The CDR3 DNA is TGCAGCGTTGGACCCCGGGCCTACAATGAGCAGTTCTTC. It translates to CSVGPRAYNEQFF.

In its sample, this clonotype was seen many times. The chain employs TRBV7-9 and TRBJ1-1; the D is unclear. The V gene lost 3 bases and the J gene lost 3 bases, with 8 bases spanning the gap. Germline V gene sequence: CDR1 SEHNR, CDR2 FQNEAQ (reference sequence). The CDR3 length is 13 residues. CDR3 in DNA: TGTGCCAGCAGCTTTAAAAAGGACACTGAAGCTTTCTTT. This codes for CASSFKKDTEAFF.

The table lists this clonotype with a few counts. The DNA of the CDR3 is TGTGCCAGCAGCTTAAATGTATTGGGGGAGCAGTTCTTC. Its translation: CASSLNVLGEQFF. The genes are TRBV7-3 and TRBJ2-1; D uncertain. Per germline, CDR1 SGHTA and CDR2 FQGTGA. There are 13 residues in the CDR3. The V end was cut by 1 base, the J end by 10 bases, with 11 bases between.

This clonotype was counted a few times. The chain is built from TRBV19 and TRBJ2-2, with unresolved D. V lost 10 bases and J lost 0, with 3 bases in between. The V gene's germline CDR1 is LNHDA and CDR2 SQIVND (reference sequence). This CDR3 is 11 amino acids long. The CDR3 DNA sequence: TGTGCCACTACGAACACCGGGGAGCTGTTTTTT. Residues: CATTNTGELFF.

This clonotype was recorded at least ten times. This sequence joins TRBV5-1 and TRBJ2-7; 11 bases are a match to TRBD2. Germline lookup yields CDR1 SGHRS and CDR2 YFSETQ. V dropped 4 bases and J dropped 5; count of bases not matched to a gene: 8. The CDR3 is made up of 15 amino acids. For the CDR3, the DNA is TGCGCCAGCAGCAAACTAGCGGGAGAGTTGAACGAGCAGTACTTC. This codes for CASSKLAGELNEQYF.

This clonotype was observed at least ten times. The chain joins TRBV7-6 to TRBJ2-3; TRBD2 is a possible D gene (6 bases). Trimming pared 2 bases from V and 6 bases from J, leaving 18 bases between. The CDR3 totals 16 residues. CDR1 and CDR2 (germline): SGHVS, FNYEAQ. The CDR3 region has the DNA TGTGCCAGCAGCTTAAAGGGTCCGGGAGTGCGGGATACGCAGTATTTT. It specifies CASSLKGPGVRDTQYF. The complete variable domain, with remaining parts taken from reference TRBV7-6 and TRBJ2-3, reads GAGVSQSPRYKVTKRGQDVALRCDPISGHVSLYWYRQALGQGPEFLTYFNYEAQQDKSGLPNDRFSAERPEGSISTLTIQRTEQRDSAMYRCASSLKGPGVRDTQYFGPGTRLTVL.

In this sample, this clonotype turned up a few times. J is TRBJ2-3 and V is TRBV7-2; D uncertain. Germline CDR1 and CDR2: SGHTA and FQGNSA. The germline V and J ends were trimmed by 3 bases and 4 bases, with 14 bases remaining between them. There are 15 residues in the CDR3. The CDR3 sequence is CASSFQPQRSDTQYF. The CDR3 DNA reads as TGTGCCAGCAGCTTTCAACCACAACGCTCAGATACGCAGTATTTT.

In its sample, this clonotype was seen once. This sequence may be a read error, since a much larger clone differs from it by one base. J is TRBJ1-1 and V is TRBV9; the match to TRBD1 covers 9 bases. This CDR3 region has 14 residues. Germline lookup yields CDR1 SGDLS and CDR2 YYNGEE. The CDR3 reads CVSSAGTGSGEAFF. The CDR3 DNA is TGTGTCAGCAGCGCGGGGACAGGGTCGGGTGAAGCTTTCTTT.

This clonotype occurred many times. The CDR3 region has the DNA TGCAGTGCTATAGCGAACCAAGAGACCCAGTACTTC. It is translated as CSAIANQETQYF. V usage is TRBV20-1 and J usage is TRBJ2-5; a weak D match, TRBD2 (5 bases). Trimming removed 4 bases at V and 0 bases at J, with 6 bases between. The CDR3 is made up of 12 amino acids. Germline V gives CDR1 DFQATT, CDR2 SNEGSKA (reference sequence).

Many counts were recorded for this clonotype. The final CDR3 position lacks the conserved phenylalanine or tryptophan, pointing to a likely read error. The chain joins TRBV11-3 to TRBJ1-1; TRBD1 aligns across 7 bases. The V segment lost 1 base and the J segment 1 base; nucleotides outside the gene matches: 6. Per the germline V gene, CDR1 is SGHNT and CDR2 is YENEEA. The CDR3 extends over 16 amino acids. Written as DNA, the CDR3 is TGTGCCAGCAGCTTAGCCCAATGGACAGGGAACACTGAAGCTTTCTCT. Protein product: CASSLAQWTGNTEAFS.

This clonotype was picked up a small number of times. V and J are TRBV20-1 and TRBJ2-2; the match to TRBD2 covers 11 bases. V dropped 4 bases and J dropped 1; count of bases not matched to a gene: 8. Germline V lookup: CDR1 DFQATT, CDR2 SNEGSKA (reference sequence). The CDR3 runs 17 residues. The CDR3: CSANPTLAGGNTGELFF. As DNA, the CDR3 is TGCAGTGCTAATCCAACCCTAGCGGGAGGGAACACCGGGGAGCTGTTTTTT.

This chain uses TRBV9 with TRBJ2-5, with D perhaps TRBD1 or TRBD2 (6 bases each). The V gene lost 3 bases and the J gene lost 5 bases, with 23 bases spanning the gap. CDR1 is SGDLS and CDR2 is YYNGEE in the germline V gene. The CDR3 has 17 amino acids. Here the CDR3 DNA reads TGTGCCAGCAGCGCGGGGGCCATGGATGGGCAGGTTGAGACCCAGTACTTC. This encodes CASSAGAMDGQVETQYF.

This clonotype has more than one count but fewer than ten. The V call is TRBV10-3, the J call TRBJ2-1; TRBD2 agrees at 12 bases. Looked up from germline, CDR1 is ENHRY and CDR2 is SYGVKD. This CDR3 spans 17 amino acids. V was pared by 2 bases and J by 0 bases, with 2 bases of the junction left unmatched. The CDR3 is CAISEGLAGTSYNEQFF. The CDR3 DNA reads TGTGCCATCAGTGAGGGACTAGCGGGAACCTCCTACAATGAGCAGTTCTTC.

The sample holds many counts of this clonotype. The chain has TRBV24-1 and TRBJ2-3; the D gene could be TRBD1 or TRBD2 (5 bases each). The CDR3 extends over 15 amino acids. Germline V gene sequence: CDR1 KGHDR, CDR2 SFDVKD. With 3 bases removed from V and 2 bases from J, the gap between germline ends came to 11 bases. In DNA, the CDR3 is TGTGCCACCAGTGATCCCGGGACGCTCACAGATACGCAGTATTTT. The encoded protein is CATSDPGTLTDTQYF.